Included here is one T cell receptor (beta chain) sequence, with context. The J segment lost 4 bases and the V segment lost 1 base, leaving 4 bases of the junction unmatched. The germline V gene encodes CDR1 DFQATT and CDR2 SNEGSKA (reference sequence). The CDR3 length is 15 residues. Via MiXCR, TCRdb re-called the 5' RACE reads, giving one row per CDR3 protein. The table includes around 450,000 distinct CDR3 sequences, 15% to 20% detected once. The data originate from a study of T-cell memory formation after mild COVID-19. The sequence derives from an adult woman who had mild COVID-19 (a few samples of this study predate the infection). Cell type and time point are not known. The material sequenced was PBMCs or a T cell subset sorted from them (not recorded which). The chain recombines TRBV20-1 with TRBJ2-3; 11 bases fit TRBD2. The CDR3 sequence: CSARVLAGVSDTQYF. For the CDR3, the DNA is TGCAGTGCTAGAGTACTAGCGGGAGTTTCAGATACGCAGTATTTT.